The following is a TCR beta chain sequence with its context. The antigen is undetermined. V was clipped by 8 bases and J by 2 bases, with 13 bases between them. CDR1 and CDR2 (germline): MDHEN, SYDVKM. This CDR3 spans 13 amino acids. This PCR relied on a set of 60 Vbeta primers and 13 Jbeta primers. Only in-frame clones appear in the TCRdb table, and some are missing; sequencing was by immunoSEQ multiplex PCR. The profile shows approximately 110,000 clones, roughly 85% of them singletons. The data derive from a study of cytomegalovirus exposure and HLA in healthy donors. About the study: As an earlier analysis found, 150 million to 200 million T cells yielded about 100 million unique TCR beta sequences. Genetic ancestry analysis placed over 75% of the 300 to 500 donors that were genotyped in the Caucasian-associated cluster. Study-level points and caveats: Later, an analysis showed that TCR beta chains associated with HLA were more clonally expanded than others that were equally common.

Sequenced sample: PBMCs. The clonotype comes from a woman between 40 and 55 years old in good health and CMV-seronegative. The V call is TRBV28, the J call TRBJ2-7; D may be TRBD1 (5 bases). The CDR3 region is CASRRAATYEQYF. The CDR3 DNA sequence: TGTGCCAGCCGCAGGGCGGCAACCTACGAGCAGTACTTC.